This T cell receptor (beta chain) was identified in a study of vaccination and CD4 T cells after COVID-19. Across the whole study: Overlapping peptides of the spike proteins of SARS-CoV-2, HCoV-NL63, HCoV-OC43 and HCoV-229E were used for cell stimulation.

Described treatment: approximately nine-day PBMC culture with coronavirus spike peptide pools or control peptides (ViraFEST assay). ViraFEST sequenced TCRs after peptide-pool expansion of antigen-specific T cells. For this clonotype: What it binds is not known.

The germline V gene has CDR1 LNHNV and CDR2 YYDKDF (reference sequence). The CDR3 length is 18 residues. The V gene end was trimmed by 3 bases and the J gene end by 5 bases; junction bases not matched to a gene: 12. Cultured CD4+ T cell DNA was sequenced using the Oncomine TCR Beta short-read assay. Using its own MiXCR run on the PCR reads, TCRdb lists one record per CDR3 protein. This sample has some 6,800 distinct CDR3 sequences, with 73% found just once. The V and J genes are TRBV15 and TRBJ2-5, with 13 bases identical to TRBD2. The sequence was obtained from a human donor who had recovered from COVID-19. The sequenced sample was CD4+ T cells from blood, cultured in vitro. The CDR3 DNA reads TGTGCCACCAGCAGGCGGACTAGCGGGAGAGTCGTGTGGGAGACCCAGTACTTC. Translation gives CATSRRTSGRVVWETQYF.